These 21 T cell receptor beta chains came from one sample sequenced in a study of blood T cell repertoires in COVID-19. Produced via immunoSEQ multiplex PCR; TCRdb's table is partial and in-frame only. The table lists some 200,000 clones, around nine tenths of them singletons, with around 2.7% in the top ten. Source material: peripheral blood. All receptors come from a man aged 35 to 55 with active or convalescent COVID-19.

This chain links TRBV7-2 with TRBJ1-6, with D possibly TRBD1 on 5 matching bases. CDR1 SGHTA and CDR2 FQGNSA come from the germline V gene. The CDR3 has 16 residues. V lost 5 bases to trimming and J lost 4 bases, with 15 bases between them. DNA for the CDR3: TGTGCCAGCAGCCCGACGACAGTGACATATAATTCACCCCTCCACTTT. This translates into CASSPTTVTYNSPLHF.

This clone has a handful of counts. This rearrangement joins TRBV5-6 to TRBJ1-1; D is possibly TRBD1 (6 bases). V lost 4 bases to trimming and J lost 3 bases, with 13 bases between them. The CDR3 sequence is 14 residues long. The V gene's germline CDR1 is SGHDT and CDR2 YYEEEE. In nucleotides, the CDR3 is TGTGCCAGCAGCCTGGGGGGCATAGACACTGAAGCTTTCTTT. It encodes CASSLGGIDTEAFF.

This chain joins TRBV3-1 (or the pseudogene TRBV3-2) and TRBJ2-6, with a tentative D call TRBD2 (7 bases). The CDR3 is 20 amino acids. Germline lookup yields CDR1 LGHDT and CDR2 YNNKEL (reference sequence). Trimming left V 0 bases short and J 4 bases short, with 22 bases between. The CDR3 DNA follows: TGTGCCAGCAGCCAAGATCTCGGGGTTTCCGGGGGGCCCGGGGCCAACGTCCTGACTTTC. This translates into CASSQDLGVSGGPGANVLTF.

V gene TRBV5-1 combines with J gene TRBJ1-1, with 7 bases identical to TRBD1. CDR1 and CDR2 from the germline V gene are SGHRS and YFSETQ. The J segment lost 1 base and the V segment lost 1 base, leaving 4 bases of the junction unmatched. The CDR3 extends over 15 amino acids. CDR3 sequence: CASSLLGQANTEAFF. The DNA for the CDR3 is TGCGCCAGCAGCTTGTTAGGACAGGCGAACACTGAAGCTTTCTTT.

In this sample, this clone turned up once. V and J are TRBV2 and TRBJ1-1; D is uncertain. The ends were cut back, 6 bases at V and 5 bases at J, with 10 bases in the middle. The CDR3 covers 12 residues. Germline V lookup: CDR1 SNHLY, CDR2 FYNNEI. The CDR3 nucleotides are TGTGCCAGCAGGGGCCTCGAGACTGAAGCTTTCTTT. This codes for CASRGLETEAFF.

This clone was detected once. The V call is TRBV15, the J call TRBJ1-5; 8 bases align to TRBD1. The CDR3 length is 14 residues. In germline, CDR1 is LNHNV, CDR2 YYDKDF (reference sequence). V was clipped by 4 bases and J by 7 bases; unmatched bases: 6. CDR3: CATSTDRGWQPQHF. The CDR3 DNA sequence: TGTGCCACCAGCACCGACAGGGGCTGGCAGCCCCAGCATTTT.

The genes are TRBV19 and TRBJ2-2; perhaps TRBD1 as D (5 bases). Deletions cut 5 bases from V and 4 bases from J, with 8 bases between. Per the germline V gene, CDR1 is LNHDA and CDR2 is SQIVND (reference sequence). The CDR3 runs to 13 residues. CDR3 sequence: CASSSGSTGELFF. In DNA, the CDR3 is TGTGCCAGTAGTTCAGGGTCCACCGGGGAGCTGTTTTTT.

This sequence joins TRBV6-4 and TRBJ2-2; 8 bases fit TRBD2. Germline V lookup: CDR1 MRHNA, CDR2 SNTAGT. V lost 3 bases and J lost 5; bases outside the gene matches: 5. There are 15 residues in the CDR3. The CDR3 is CASSEAERGTGELFF. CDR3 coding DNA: TGTGCCAGCAGTGAGGCAGAGCGGGGGACCGGGGAGCTGTTTTTT.

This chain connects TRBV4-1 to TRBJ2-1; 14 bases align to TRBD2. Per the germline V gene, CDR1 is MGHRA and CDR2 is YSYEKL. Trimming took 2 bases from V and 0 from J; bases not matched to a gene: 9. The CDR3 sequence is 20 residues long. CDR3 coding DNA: TGCGCCAGCAGCCAACCCGGACTAGCGGGGGGCCATAGCTCCTACAATGAGCAGTTCTTC. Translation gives CASSQPGLAGGHSSYNEQFF.

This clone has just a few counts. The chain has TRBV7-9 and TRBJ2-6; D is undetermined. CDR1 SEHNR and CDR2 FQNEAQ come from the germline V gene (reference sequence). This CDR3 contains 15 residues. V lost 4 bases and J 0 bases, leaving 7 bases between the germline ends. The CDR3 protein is CASSSVPSGANVLTF. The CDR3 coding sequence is TGTGCCAGCAGCTCCGTCCCCTCTGGGGCCAACGTCCTGACTTTC.

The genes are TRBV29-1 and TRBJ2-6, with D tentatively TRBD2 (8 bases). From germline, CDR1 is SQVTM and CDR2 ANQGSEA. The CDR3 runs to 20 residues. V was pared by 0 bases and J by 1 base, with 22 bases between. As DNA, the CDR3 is TGCAGCGTTGAAGATCGGGAGGGACAGCTGCCTTTGTCTGGGGCCAACGTCCTGACTTTC. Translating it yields CSVEDREGQLPLSGANVLTF.

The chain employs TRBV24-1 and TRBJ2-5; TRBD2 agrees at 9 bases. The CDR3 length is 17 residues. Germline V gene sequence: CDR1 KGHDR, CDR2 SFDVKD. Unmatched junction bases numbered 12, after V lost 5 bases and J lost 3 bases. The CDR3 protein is CATSGIPGTSLEETQYF. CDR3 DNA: TGTGCCACCAGTGGTATACCCGGGACTAGCTTAGAAGAGACCCAGTACTTC.

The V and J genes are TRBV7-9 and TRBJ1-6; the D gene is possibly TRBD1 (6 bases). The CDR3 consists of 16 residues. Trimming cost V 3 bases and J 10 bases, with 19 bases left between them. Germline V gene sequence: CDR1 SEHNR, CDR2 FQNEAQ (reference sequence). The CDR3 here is CASSFGSSGDSSPLHF. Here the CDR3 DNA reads TGTGCCAGCAGCTTCGGTTCGTCAGGGGATAGCTCACCCCTCCACTTT.

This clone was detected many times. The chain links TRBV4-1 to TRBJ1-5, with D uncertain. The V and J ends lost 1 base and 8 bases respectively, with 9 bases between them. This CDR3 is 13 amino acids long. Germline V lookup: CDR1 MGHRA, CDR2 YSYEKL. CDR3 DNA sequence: TGCGCCAGCAGCCAAGTGTCTTCTGAGCCCCAGCATTTT. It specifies CASSQVSSEPQHF.

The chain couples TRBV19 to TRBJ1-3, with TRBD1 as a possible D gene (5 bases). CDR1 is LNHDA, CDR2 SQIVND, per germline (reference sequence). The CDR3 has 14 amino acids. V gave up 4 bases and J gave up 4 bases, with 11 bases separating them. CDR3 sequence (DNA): TGTGCCAGTAGTAGCCAGGGTGCGGGAAACACCATATATTTT. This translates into CASSSQGAGNTIYF.

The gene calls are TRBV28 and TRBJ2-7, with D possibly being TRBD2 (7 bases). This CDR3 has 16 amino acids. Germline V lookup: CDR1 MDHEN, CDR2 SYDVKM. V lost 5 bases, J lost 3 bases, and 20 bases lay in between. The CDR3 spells CASSRPTGGLNYEQYF. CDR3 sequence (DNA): TGTGCCAGCAGTAGACCTACGGGGGGCCTCAACTACGAGCAGTACTTC.

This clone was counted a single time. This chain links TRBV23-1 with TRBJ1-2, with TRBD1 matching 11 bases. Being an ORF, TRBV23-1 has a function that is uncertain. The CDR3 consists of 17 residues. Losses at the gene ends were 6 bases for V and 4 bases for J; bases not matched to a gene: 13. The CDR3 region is CASRSGGPGQGVYGYTF. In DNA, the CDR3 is TGCGCCAGCAGATCTGGCGGGCCGGGACAGGGGGTCTATGGCTACACCTTC.

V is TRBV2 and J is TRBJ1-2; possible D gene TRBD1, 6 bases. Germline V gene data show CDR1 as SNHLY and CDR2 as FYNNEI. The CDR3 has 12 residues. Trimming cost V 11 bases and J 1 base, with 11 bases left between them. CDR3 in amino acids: CAGRQVNYGYTF. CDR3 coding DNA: TGTGCCGGGCGACAGGTTAACTATGGCTACACCTTC.

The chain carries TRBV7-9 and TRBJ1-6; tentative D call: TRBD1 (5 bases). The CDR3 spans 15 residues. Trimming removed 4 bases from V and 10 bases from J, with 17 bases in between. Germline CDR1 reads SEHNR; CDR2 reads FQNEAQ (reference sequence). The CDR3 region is CASSSSGTKASPLHF. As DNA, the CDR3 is TGTGCCAGCAGCTCTAGCGGGACGAAAGCATCACCCCTCCACTTT.

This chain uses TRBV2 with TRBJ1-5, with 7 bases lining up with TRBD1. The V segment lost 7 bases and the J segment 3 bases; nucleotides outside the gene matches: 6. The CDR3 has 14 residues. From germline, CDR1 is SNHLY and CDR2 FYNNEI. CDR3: CASNEGQPNQPQHF. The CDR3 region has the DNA TGTGCCAGCAACGAGGGACAGCCCAATCAGCCCCAGCATTTT.

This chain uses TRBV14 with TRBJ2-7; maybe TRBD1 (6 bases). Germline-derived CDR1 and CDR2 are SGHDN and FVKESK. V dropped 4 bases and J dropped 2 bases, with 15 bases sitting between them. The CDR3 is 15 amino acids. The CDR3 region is CASSPLQGFPYEQYF. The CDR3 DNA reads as TGTGCCAGCAGCCCCCTCCAGGGGTTCCCCTACGAGCAGTACTTC.